This T cell receptor (beta chain) was found in a study of technical replicates of blood from several donors. The CDR3 has 13 residues. The V end lost 7 bases, the J end lost 7 bases, and 16 bases lay between the germline ends. Germline V CDR1 and CDR2: MNHNY, SVGAGI (reference sequence). Clones were read by immunoSEQ multiplex PCR, and TCRdb kept only the in-frame ones, dropping some. The data contain approximately 85,000 clones, roughly 94% of them seen just once; the ten biggest clones take up under 0.3%. The genes are TRBV6-6 and TRBJ1-1, with D maybe TRBD1 (6 bases). The specimen was T cells isolated from PBMCs. The sequence was collected from a human donor in good health. This CDR3 is CASNQDSFREAFF. CDR3 in DNA: TGTGCCAGCAACCAGGACAGTTTTCGTGAAGCTTTCTTT.